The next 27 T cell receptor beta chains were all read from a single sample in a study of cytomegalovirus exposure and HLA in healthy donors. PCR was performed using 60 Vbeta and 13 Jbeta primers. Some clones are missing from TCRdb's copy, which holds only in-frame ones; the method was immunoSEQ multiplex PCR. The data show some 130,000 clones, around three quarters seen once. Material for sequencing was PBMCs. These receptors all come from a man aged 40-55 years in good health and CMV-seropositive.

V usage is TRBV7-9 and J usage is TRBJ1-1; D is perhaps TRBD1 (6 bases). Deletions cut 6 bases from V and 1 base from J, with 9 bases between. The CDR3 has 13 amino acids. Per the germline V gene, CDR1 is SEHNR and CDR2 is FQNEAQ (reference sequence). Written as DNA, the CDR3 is TGTGCCAGCAGAGGGACACCGAACACTGAAGCTTTCTTT. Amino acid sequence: CASRGTPNTEAFF.

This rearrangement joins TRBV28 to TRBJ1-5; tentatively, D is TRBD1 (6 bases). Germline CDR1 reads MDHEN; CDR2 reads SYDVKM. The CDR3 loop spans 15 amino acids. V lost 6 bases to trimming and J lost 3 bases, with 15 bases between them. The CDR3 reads CASRYTGNPNQPQHF. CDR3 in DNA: TGTGCCAGCAGGTACACAGGGAACCCCAATCAGCCCCAGCATTTT.

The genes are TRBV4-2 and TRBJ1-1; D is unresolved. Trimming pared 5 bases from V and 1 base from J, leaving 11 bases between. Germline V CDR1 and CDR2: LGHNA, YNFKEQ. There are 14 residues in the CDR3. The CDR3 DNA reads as TGTGCCAGCAGCTTCGACCGGGGGAACACTGAAGCTTTCTTT. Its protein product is CASSFDRGNTEAFF.

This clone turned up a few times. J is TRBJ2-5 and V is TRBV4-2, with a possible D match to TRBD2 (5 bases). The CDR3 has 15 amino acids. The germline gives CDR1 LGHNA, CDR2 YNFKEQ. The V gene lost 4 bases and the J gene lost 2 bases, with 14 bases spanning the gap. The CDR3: CASSPLGTGQETQYF. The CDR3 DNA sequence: TGTGCCAGCAGCCCGCTGGGAACGGGGCAAGAGACCCAGTACTTC.

CDR3 in DNA: TGTGCCTGGAGGCCCGGGACAGGAGTCTCCTATAATTCACCCCTCCACTTT. Protein product: CAWRPGTGVSYNSPLHF. The rearrangement uses TRBV30 and TRBJ1-6; 8 bases align to TRBD1. Germline V gives CDR1 GTSNPN, CDR2 SVGIG (reference sequence). After removal of 3 bases from V and 0 bases from J, the junction contained 7 bases not matched to a gene. CDR3 length: 17 amino acids.

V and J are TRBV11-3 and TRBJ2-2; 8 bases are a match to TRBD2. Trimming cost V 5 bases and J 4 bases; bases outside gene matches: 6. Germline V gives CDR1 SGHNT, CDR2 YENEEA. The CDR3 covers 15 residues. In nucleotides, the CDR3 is TGTGCCAGCAGCCGTCGGGAGGGCCCCACCGGGGAGCTGTTTTTT. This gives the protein CASSRREGPTGELFF.

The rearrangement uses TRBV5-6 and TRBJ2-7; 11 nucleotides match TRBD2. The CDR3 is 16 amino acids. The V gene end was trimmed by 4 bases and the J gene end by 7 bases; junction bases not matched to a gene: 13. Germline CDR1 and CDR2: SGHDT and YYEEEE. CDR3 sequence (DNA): TGTGCCAGCAGCAGGGGACTAGCGGACCCAAACCAAGAGCAGTACTTC. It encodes CASSRGLADPNQEQYF.

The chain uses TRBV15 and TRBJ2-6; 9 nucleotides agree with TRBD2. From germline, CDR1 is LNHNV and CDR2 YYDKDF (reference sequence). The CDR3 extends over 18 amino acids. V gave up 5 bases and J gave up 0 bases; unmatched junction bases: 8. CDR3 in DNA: TGTGCCACCAGCGTCGGACTAGCGATAACCTCTGGGGCCAACGTCCTGACTTTC. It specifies CATSVGLAITSGANVLTF.

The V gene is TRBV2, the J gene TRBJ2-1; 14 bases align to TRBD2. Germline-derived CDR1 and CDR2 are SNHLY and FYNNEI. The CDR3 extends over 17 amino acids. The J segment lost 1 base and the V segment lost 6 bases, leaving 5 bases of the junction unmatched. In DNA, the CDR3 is TGTGCCAGCAGACCCCGACTAGCGGGAGGGTCCTACAATGAGCAGTTCTTC. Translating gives CASRPRLAGGSYNEQFF.

CDR3 coding DNA: TGTGCCATCAGCGGAGGGGGGGGCGCGGGGGTCACTGAAGCTTTCTTT. Protein: CAISGGGGAGVTEAFF. V gene TRBV10-3 combines with J gene TRBJ1-1, with D maybe TRBD1 (6 bases). The CDR3 totals 16 residues. V was pared by 6 bases and J by 4 bases, with 21 bases between. Germline V gives CDR1 ENHRY, CDR2 SYGVKD.

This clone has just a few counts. The chain's CDR3 is CASRPSWGQNTEAFF. DNA of the CDR3: TGTGCCAGTAGGCCATCGTGGGGGCAGAACACTGAAGCTTTCTTT. The V gene is TRBV19, the J gene TRBJ1-1; possibly TRBD1 for D (6 bases). Looked up from germline, CDR1 is LNHDA and CDR2 is SQIVND (reference sequence). The V end was cut by 6 bases, the J end by 1 base, with 15 bases between. This CDR3 has 15 residues. The full variable domain, completed using reference TRBV19 and TRBJ1-1, is DGGITQSPKYLFRKEGQNVTLSCEQNLNHDAMYWYRQDPGQGLRLIYYSQIVNDFQKGDIAEGYSVSREKKESFPLTVTSAQKNPTAFYLCASRPSWGQNTEAFFGQGTRLTVV.

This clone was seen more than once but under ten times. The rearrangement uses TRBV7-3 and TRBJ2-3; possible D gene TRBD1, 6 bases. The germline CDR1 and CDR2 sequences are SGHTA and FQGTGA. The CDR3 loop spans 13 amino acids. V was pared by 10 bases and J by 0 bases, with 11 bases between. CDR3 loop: CATGRGSTDTQYF. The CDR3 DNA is TGTGCCACCGGAAGGGGGAGCACAGATACGCAGTATTTT.

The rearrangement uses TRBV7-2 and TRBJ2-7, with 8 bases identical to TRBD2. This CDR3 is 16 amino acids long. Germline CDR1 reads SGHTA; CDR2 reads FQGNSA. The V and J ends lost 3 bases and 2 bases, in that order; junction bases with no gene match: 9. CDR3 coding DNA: TGTGCCAGCAGCTTTCCGGGGTTAGCGGGGACCTACGAGCAGTACTTC. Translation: CASSFPGLAGTYEQYF. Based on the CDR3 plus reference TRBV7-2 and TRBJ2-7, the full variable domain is GAGVSQSPSNKVTEKGKDVELRCDPISGHTALYWYRQSLGQGLEFLIYFQGNSAPDKSGLPSDRFSAERTGGSVSTLTIQRTQQEDSAVYLCASSFPGLAGTYEQYFGPGTRLTVT.

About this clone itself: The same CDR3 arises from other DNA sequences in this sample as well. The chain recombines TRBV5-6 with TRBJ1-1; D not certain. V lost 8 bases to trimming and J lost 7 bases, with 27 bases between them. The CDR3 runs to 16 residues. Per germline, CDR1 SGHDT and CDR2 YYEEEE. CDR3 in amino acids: CASSLIGAGRKSEAFF. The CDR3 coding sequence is TGTGCCAGTAGCCTGATCGGTGCCGGGAGGAAGAGTGAAGCTTTCTTT.

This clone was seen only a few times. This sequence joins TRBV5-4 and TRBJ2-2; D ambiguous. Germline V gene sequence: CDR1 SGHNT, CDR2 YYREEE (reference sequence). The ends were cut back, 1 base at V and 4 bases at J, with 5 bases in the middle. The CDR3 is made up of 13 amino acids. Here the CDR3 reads CASSLLATGELFF. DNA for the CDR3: TGTGCCAGCAGCTTGTTGGCCACCGGGGAGCTGTTTTTT.

CDR3 sequence reads: CASRGGTGLSPLHF. The CDR3 DNA follows: TGTGCCAGCAGGGGGGGGACAGGCCTTTCACCCCTCCACTTT. The chain employs TRBV27 and TRBJ1-6, with 8 bases lining up with TRBD1. The germline gives CDR1 MNHEY, CDR2 SMNVEV (reference sequence). With V trimmed by 6 bases and J by 9 bases, 7 bases remained unmatched. The CDR3 consists of 14 residues.

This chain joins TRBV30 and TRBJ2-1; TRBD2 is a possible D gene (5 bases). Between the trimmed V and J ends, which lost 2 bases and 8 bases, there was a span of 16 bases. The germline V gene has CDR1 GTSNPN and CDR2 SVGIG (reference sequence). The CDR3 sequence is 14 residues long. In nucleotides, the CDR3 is TGTGCCTGGAGTTGGGTAGCGCCGGGCGATGAGCAGTTCTTC. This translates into CAWSWVAPGDEQFF.

The DNA for the CDR3 is TGTGCCAGTAGTATAGACAAGGGGGCATCGGGGCTGGGGGAGCAGTTCTTC. Protein: CASSIDKGASGLGEQFF. The rearrangement joins TRBV19 to TRBJ2-1; 7 positions agree with TRBD1. The J segment lost 10 bases and the V segment lost 0 bases, leaving 15 bases of the junction unmatched. This CDR3 has 17 amino acids. The V gene's germline CDR1 is LNHDA and CDR2 SQIVND (reference sequence). The full variable domain, in which reference TRBV19 and TRBJ2-1 provide the parts outside the CDR3, is DGGITQSPKYLFRKEGQNVTLSCEQNLNHDAMYWYRQDPGQGLRLIYYSQIVNDFQKGDIAEGYSVSREKKESFPLTVTSAQKNPTAFYLCASSIDKGASGLGEQFFGPGTRLTVL.

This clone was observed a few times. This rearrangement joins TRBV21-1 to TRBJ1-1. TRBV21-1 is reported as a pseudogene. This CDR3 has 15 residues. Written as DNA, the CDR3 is TGTGCCAGCAGCAAAGTAATGGAGATTTACACTGAAGCTTTCTTT. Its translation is CASSKVMEIYTEAFF.

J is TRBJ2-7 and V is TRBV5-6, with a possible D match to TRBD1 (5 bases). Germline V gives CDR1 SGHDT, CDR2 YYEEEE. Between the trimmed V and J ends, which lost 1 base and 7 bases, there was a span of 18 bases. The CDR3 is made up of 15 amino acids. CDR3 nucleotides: TGTGCCAGCAGCTTGCTCCAGGGTCCCTTTTGGGAGCAGTACTTC. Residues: CASSLLQGPFWEQYF.

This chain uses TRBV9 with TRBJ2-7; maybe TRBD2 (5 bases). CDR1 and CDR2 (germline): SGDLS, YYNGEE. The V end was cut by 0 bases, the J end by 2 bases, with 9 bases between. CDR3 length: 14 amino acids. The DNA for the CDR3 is TGTGCCAGCAGCGTAGGAGGGCGGGCCTACGAGCAGTACTTC. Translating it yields CASSVGGRAYEQYF.

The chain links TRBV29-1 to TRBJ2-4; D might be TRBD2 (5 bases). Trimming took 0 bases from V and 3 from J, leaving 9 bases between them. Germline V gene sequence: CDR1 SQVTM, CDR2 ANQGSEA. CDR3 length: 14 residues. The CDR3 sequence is CSVEDRGNKNIQYF. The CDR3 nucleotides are TGCAGCGTTGAAGATCGAGGGAACAAAAACATTCAGTACTTC. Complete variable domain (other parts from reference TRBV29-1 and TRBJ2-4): SAVISQKPSRDICQRGTSLTIQCQVDSQVTMMFWYRQQPGQSLTLIATANQGSEATYESGFVIDKFPISRPNLTFSTLTVSNMSPEDSSIYLCSVEDRGNKNIQYFGAGTRLSVL.

CDR3 region: CAWIEGRGRTDTQYF. DNA for the CDR3: TGTGCCTGGATCGAGGGCAGGGGGCGAACAGATACGCAGTATTTT. The chain uses TRBV30 and TRBJ2-3; TRBD1 agrees at 8 bases. V shed 4 bases, J shed 3 bases, and the junction held 9 bases outside the gene matches. This CDR3 has 15 amino acids. The germline gives CDR1 GTSNPN, CDR2 SVGIG (reference sequence).

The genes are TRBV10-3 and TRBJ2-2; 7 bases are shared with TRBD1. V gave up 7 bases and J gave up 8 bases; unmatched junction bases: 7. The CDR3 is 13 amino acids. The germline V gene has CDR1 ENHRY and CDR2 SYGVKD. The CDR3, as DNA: TGTGCCATCAAAGGACAGGTCACGGGGGAGCTGTTTTTT. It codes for CAIKGQVTGELFF.

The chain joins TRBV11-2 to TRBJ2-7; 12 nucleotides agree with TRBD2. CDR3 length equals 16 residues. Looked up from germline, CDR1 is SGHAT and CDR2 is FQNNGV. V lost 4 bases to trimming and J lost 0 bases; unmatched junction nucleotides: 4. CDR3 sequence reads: CASSSRLAGASYEQYF. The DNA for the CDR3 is TGTGCCAGCAGCTCCCGACTAGCGGGGGCCTCCTACGAGCAGTACTTC.

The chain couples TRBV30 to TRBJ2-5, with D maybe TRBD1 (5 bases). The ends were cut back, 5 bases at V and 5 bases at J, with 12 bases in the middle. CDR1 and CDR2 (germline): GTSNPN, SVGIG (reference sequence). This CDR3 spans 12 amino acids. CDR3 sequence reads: CAWGRVGETQYF. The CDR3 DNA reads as TGTGCCTGGGGCAGGGTGGGGGAGACCCAGTACTTC.

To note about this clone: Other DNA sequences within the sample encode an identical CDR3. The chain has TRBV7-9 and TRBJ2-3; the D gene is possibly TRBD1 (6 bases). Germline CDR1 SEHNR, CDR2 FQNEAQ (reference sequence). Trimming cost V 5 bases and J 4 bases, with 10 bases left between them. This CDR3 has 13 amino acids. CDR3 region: CASSPRGPDTQYF. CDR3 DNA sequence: TGTGCCAGCAGCCCCAGGGGCCCAGATACGCAGTATTTT.